The present T cell receptor beta chain was sequenced within a study of blood T cells in healthy people across ages. This CDR3 is 15 amino acids long. Looked up from germline, CDR1 is MGHRA and CDR2 is YSYEKL. The count of this clonotype is one. The antigen remains undetermined. Study results and limitations: Compared with aged donors, long-lived donors showed fewer expanded clones, suggesting selection.

It was with a sample-barcoded 5' primer and a J-beta primer mix that a second PCR of about 6 to 12 cycles was run. TCRdb fed the 5' RACE reads into MiXCR, producing one record per CDR3 protein. The sample gives 1.5 million to 2 million distinct CDR3 sequences, about 49% of which show up once; 2.1% is in the top ten. The genes are TRBV4-1 and TRBJ2-7, with D perhaps being TRBD1 or TRBD2 (5 bases each). The J call is doubtful: the DNA matches TRBJ2-4 better. The sequencing sample was made of blood. The sequence came from a woman in her forties in good health. CDR3 sequence (DNA): TGCGCCAGCAGCCAAGGGGTGCTAGAGGGGAACATTCAGTACTTC. Translation gives CASSQGVLEGNIQYF.